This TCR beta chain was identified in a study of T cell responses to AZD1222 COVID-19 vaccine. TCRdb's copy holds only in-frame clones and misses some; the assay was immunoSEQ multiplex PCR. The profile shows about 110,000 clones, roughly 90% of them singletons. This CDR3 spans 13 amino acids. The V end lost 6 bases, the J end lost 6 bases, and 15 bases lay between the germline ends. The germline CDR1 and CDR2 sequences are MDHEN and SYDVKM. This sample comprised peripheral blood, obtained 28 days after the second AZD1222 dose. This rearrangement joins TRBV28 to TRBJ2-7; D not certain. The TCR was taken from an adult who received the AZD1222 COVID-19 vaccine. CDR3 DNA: TGTGCCAGCAGGAGAATGCTAGTATCCGAGCAGTACTTC. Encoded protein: CASRRMLVSEQYF.